These T cell receptor beta chains were read from a single sample in a study of blood T cell repertoires in COVID-19. Using immunoSEQ multiplex PCR, the repertoire was profiled, and TCRdb retains in-frame clones only, with some absent. The top ten clones hold 4% of a sample with about 200,000 clones, around nine tenths of them seen once. Sample: PBMCs or T cells enriched from blood (not recorded which). Source of these receptors: a woman in her 30s with acute COVID-19. The CDR3 runs from the conserved cysteine through the conserved F or W. Each record gives: CDR3 length, J gene, D gene, clone size, V gene, CDR3 DNA, CDR3 protein. D genes are given only for firm matches. Clone size appears in some rows only: once, few, many, or a class for an expanded clone.

14 TRBJ2-7 - - TRBV19 TGTGCCAGTAGCCTTAAACCAGGGGCCTACGAGCAGTACTTC CASSLKPGAYEQYF
15 TRBJ1-3 - - TRBV7-9 TGTGCCAGCAGACCCAGAGACTCCTCTGGAAACACCATATATTTT CASRPRDSSGNTIYF
17 TRBJ1-6 - - TRBV2 TGTGCCAGCAGTGAGACCGCCGTGAAGGGGGATTATTCACCCCTCCACTTT CASSETAVKGDYSPLHF
13 TRBJ2-5 TRBD1 - TRBV11-3 TGTGCCAGCAGCACAGGGGATGTTGAGACCCAGTACTTC CASSTGDVETQYF
14 TRBJ1-4 - - TRBV20-1 TGCAGTGCTAGTCGGACAGCAACTAATGAAAAACTGTTTTTT CSASRTATNEKLFF
17 TRBJ1-2 - once TRBV5-4 TGTGCCAGCAGCTTAAGCGGAGTTTCCACTGCTAACTATGGCTACACCTTC CASSLSGVSTANYGYTF
15 TRBJ1-1 TRBD1 - TRBV7-9 TGTGCCAGCAGCTTAGCGGGGACAGGGAACACTGAAGCTTTCTTT CASSLAGTGNTEAFF
16 TRBJ2-1 TRBD2 - TRBV4-3 TGCGCCAGCAGCCTAGAGGGACTAGCGGGGGAGGGTGAGCAGTTCTTC CASSLEGLAGEGEQFF
13 TRBJ2-7 - - TRBV13 TGTGCCAGCAGCCCTGAGGGCTCCTACGAGCAGTACTTC CASSPEGSYEQYF
18 TRBJ2-3 TRBD2 - TRBV10-3 TGTGCCATCAGTGCCACGACTAGCGGGGGGGCCGGCACAGATACGCAGTATTTT CAISATTSGGAGTDTQYF
15 TRBJ2-2 TRBD1 - TRBV6-6 TGTGCCAGCAAAAACGACAGGGAACTCACCGGGGAGCTGTTTTTT CASKNDRELTGELFF
14 TRBJ1-1 - - TRBV7-2 TGTGCCAGCAGCTTTAGGGGCTTAAACACTGAAGCTTTCTTT CASSFRGLNTEAFF
16 TRBJ1-5 TRBD1 - TRBV2 TGTGCCACCACGACGGGGCCGACAGGGGGCCGGCAGCCCCAGCATTTT CATTTGPTGGRQPQHF
16 TRBJ2-5 TRBD1 - TRBV19 TGTGCCAGTAGAGGCTCGGGACAGGAGAGTCGGGGGACCCAGTACTTC CASRGSGQESRGTQYF
15 TRBJ2-7 - - TRBV5-4 TGTGCCAGCAGGCCAGCGACCAGCAATCCCCACGAGCAGTACTTC CASRPATSNPHEQYF
20 TRBJ2-3 TRBD2 - TRBV28 TGTGCCAGCAGGAACACCCTCCCCTGGGCTAGCGGGGGCCGGGCAGATACGCAGTATTTT CASRNTLPWASGGRADTQYF
16 TRBJ2-5 - - TRBV18 TGTGCCAGCTCACCGTGGCTGTCTAGCGTTGGGGAGACCCAGTACTTC CASSPWLSSVGETQYF